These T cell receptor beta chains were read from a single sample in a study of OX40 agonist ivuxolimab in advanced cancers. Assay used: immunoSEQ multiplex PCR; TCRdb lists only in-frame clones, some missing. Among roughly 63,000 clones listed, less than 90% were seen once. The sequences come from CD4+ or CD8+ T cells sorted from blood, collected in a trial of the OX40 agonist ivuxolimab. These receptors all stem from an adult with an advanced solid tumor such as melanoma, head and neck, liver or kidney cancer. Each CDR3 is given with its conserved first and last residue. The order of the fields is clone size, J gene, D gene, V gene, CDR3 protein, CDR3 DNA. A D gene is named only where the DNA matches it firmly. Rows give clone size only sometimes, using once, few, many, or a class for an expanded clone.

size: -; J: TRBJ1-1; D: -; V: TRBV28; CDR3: CASRPYRATEAFF; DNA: TGTGCCAGCAGACCTTACAGGGCCACTGAAGCTTTCTTT
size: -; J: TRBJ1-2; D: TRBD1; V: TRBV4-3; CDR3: CASSQGGQGFGYGYTF; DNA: TGCGCCAGCAGCCAGGGGGGACAGGGTTTCGGCTATGGCTACACCTTC
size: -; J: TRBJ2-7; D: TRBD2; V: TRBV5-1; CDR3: CASSLGVSGGLSYEQYF; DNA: TGCGCCAGCAGCTTGGGGGTTAGCGGGGGACTCTCCTACGAGCAGTACTTC
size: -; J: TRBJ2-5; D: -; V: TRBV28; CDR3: CASSFTRAHDPYF; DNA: TGTGCCAGCAGTTTTACTCGGGCGCATGACCCGTACTTC
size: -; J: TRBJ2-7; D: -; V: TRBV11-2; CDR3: CASSSSGTNEGEQYF; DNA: TGTGCCAGCAGCTCCTCCGGGACAAATGAGGGGGAGCAGTACTTC
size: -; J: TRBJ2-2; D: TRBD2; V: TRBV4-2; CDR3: CASSQPGLALDTGELFF; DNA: TGTGCCAGCAGCCAACCTGGACTAGCGTTGGACACCGGGGAGCTGTTTTTT
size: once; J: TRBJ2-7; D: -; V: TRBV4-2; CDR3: CASSQDLAGGREQYF; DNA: TGTGCCAGCAGCCAAGATCTGGCAGGAGGTAGGGAGCAGTACTTC
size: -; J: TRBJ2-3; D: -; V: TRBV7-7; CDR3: CASSLTTTDTQYF; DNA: TGTGCTAGCAGCTTAACTACTACAGATACGCAGTATTTT
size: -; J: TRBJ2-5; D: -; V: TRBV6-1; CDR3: CASSATSTERETQYF; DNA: TGTGCCAGCAGTGCAACTTCGACCGAAAGGGAGACCCAGTACTTC
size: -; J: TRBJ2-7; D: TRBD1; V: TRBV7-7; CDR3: CASSLAGGSYEQYF; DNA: TGTGCTAGCAGCTTAGCAGGGGGCTCCTACGAGCAGTACTTC
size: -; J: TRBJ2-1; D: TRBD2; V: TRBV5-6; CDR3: CASSLDGGAYNEQFF; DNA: TGTGCCAGCAGCTTGGACGGGGGGGCGTACAATGAGCAGTTCTTC
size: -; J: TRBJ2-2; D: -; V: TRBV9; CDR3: CASSVARLGTGELFF; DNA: TGTGCCAGCAGCGTAGCCCGGCTGGGCACCGGGGAGCTGTTTTTT
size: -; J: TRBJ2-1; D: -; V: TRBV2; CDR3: CASSEQASGSYNEQFF; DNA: TGTGCCAGCAGTGAACAGGCTTCGGGTTCCTACAATGAGCAGTTCTTC
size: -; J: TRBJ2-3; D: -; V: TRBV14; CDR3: CASSQDLSGRQYF; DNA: TGTGCCAGCAGCCAAGATTTGAGTGGGAGGCAGTATTTT
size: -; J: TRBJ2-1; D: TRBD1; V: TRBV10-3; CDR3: CAISEDRGYNEQFF; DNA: TGTGCCATCAGTGAGGACAGGGGGTACAATGAGCAGTTCTTC
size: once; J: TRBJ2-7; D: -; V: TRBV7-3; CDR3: CASSLGGGYEQYF; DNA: TGTGCCAGCAGCTTAGGGGGCGGCTACGAGCAGTACTTC
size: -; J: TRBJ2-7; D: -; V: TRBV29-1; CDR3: CSASRTPSSYEQYF; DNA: TGCAGCGCGAGTAGGACGCCGAGCTCCTACGAGCAGTACTTC
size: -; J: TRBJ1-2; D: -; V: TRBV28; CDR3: CATYQSFYGYTF; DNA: TGTGCCACCTACCAGAGCTTCTATGGCTACACCTTC
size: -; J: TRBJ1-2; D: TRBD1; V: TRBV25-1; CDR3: CASSDVGGTFYGYTF; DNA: TGTGCCAGCAGTGATGTAGGGGGCACATTCTATGGCTACACCTTC
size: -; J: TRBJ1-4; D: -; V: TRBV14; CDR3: CASSQGTGKLFF; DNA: TGTGCCAGCAGCCAAGGGACTGGAAAACTGTTTTTT
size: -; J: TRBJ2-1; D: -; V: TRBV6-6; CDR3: CASSTQPSSYNEQFF; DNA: TGTGCCAGCAGCACCCAGCCGAGCTCCTACAATGAGCAGTTCTTC
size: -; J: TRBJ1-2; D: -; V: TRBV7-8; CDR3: CASSLGGWGYTF; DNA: TGTGCCAGCAGCCTGGGAGGTTGGGGCTACACCTTC
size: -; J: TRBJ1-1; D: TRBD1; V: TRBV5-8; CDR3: CASSVRGAEAFF; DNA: TGTGCCAGCAGCGTCAGGGGGGCTGAAGCTTTCTTT
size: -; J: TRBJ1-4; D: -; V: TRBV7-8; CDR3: CASSLTATNEKLFF; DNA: TGTGCCAGCAGCTTGACAGCAACTAATGAAAAACTGTTTTTT
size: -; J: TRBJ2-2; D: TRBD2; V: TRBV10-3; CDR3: CAIPTSGGNWNTGELFF; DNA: TGTGCCATCCCGACTAGCGGGGGAAACTGGAACACCGGGGAGCTGTTTTTT
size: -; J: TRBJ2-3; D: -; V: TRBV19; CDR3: CASSIDRGTDTQYF; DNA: TGTGCCAGTAGTATAGATAGAGGCACAGATACGCAGTATTTT
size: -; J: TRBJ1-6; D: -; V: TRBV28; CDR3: CASSSLTDSPLHF; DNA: TGTGCCAGCAGTTCCCTGACAGATTCACCCCTCCACTTT
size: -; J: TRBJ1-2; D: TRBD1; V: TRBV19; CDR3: CASSTRRGLDYGYTF; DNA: TGTGCCAGTAGTACCCGCAGGGGGCTGGACTATGGCTACACCTTC
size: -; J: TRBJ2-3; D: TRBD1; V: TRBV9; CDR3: CASSVSGGADTQYF; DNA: TGTGCCAGCAGCGTATCAGGGGGCGCAGATACGCAGTATTTT
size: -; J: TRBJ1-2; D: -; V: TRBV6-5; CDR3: CASSYDRGNYGYTF; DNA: TGTGCCAGCAGTTACGATCGGGGAAACTATGGCTACACCTTC
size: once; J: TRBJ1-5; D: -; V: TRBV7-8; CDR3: CASSGLQGGNQPQHF; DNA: TGTGCCAGCAGCGGACTCCAAGGAGGCAATCAGCCCCAGCATTTT
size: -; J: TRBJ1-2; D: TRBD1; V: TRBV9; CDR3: CASSSRDRGGYGYTF; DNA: TGTGCCAGCAGCTCCCGGGACAGGGGTGGCTATGGCTACACCTTC
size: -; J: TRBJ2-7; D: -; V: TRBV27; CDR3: CASSLSTGTYEQYF; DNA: TGTGCCAGCAGTTTATCTACTGGGACCTACGAGCAGTACTTC
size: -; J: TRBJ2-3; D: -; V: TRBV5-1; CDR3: CASALGADTQYF; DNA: TGCGCCAGCGCCCTTGGGGCAGATACGCAGTATTTT
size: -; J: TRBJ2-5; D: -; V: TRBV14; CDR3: CASSQIGRIGEQYF; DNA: TGTGCCAGCAGCCAAATTGGTCGGATTGGTGAGCAGTACTTC
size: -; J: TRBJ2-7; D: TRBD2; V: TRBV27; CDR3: CASSLSRGLAGGTEEQYF; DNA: TGTGCCAGCAGTTTATCGAGAGGACTAGCGGGTGGGACTGAGGAGCAGTACTTC
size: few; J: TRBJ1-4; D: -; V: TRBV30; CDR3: CAWGRGEKLFF; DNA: TGTGCCTGGGGGAGAGGGGAAAAACTGTTTTTT
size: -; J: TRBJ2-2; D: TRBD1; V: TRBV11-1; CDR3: CASSLAGTGDTGELFF; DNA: TGTGCCAGCAGCTTAGCAGGTACAGGGGACACCGGGGAGCTGTTTTTT
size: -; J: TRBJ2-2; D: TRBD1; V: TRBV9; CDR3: CASSLTRTGSVELFF; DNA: TGTGCCAGCAGCTTAACCCGGACAGGGAGCGTGGAGCTGTTTTTT
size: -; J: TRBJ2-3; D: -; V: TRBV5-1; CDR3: CASGAGRSDTQYF; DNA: TGCGCCAGCGGGGCCGGCCGGTCAGATACGCAGTATTTT